The sequence of this T cell receptor beta chain was determined in a study of shared clonotypes between healthy human individuals. Germline values: CDR1 SGHVS, CDR2 FNYEAQ. Trimming removed 1 base at V and 2 bases at J, with 23 bases between. The CDR3 has 19 residues. TCRdb's copy holds only in-frame clones and misses some; the assay was immunoSEQ multiplex PCR. Among about 550,000 clones, roughly 95% were seen once, and the ten largest hold around 0.11%. In the naive CD8 group, cells lacked CD45RO and were positively selected for CCR7, so terminally differentiated effector memory CD45RA+ cells were left out.

The source material was naive CD8+ T cells sorted from blood. The TCR originated in a woman in her thirties in good health. The V gene is TRBV7-6, the J gene TRBJ2-5; perhaps TRBD2 as D (6 bases). As DNA, the CDR3 is TGTGCCAGCAGCTTAGGCGGGGAAAGGGGACCCCCCACACAAGAGACCCAGTACTTC. It encodes CASSLGGERGPPTQETQYF. Full variable domain (remainder filled in from reference TRBV7-6 and TRBJ2-5): GAGVSQSPRYKVTKRGQDVALRCDPISGHVSLYWYRQALGQGPEFLTYFNYEAQQDKSGLPNDRFSAERPEGSISTLTIQRTEQRDSAMYRCASSLGGERGPPTQETQYFGPGTRLLVL.